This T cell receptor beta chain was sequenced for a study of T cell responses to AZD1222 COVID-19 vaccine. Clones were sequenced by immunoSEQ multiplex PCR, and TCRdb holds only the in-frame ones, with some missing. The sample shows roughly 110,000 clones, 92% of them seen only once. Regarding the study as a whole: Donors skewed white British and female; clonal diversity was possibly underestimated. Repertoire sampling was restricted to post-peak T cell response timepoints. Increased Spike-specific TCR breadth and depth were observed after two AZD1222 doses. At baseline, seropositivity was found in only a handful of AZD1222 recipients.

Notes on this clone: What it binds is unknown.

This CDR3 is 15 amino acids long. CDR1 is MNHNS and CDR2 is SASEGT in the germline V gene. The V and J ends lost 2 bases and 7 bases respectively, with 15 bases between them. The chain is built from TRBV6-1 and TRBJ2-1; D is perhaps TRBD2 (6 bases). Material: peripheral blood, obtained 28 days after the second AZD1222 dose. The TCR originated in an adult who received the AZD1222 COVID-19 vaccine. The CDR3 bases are TGTGCCAGCAGTGAAATGGAGGGCCGGTATAATGAGCAGTTCTTC. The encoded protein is CASSEMEGRYNEQFF.